This TCR beta chain appears in the sequencing data of a study of cytomegalovirus exposure and HLA in healthy donors. As for the study in general: Most genotyped donors, 81% of about 400, had Caucasian-associated genetic ancestry. Whole-study results and caveats: The study designated 150 to 200 TCR beta chains cytomegalovirus-associated. DRB1 showed the most TCR associations and HLA-C the fewest in a later analysis, as rates varied by HLA locus.

Comments on this clone: What it binds is not known.

The length of the CDR3 is 14 residues. The V end was cut by 6 bases, the J end by 6 bases, with 17 bases between. CDR1 and CDR2 from the germline V gene are SNHLY and FYNNEI. The PCR made use of 60 Vbeta and 13 Jbeta primers. The repertoire was sequenced with immunoSEQ multiplex PCR; TCRdb's copy has only in-frame clones and lacks some. The table lists around 250,000 clones, over 70% of them singletons. Specimen: PBMCs. The clonotype originates from an older woman in good health and CMV-seropositive. The chain couples TRBV2 to TRBJ1-2, with D tentatively TRBD1 (5 bases). CDR3 sequence (DNA): TGTGCCAGCAGCCTAGGCAGGGATTTTAATGGCTACACCTTC. Translation: CASSLGRDFNGYTF.